The clone carrying this T cell receptor beta chain has just a few counts. Its antigen is not known. This may come from a read error, since a much larger clone is one base off. Multiple V-beta primers and a C-beta primer amplified TCRB from RNA. TCRB cDNA was made from 0.5 ug total RNA. No unique molecular identifiers were described for these TCRB libraries. TCRdb fed the multiplex PCR reads into MiXCR, producing one record per CDR3 protein. The data contain 20,000 or so distinct CDR3 sequences, approximately 70% of them singletons. Germline trimming cut 7 bases from V and 6 bases from J; bases unmatched to any gene: 7. The CDR3 spans 12 residues. Germline V lookup: CDR1 SQVTM, CDR2 ANQGSEA. This specimen belongs to a study of tumor-infiltrating lymphocytes in glioblastoma multiforme. Whole-study findings and limits: T cells were not sorted into functional subsets.

The gene calls are TRBV29-1 and TRBJ2-7; 9 bases agree with TRBD1. The receptor was isolated from a male donor with glioblastoma. Source material: peripheral blood. CDR3 protein: CSAMTGGGEQYF. Written as DNA, the CDR3 is TGCAGCGCGATGACAGGGGGAGGCGAGCAGTACTTC.